This record concerns one T cell receptor (beta chain) sequence. The antigen remains unidentified. The data were produced by immunoSEQ multiplex PCR, yet TCRdb's version contains in-frame clones alone and is incomplete. The table lists tens of thousands of clones, about two thirds of them singletons. The unexposed donors gave CD4+ T cells in 2011-2018, prior to COVID-19. The cells were cultured for roughly 11 days before CD4+ T cells were isolated. Cells permitting, SARS-CoV-2 S/N and four cold-coronavirus spikes were tested on unexposed-donor CD4+ T cells. The data were taken from a study of CD4 T cells in relation to SARS-CoV-2 and coronaviruses. The specimen was CD4+ T cells from PBMCs, cultured in vitro. The receptor's source is a human donor in good health.

The CDR3 is CASQKPRQGPLNTEAFF. CDR3 sequence (DNA): TGTGCCAGCCAAAAGCCTCGACAGGGACCTTTGAACACTGAAGCTTTCTTT. The V gene is TRBV11-3, the J gene TRBJ1-1; TRBD1 matches at 7 bases. J lost 0 bases, V lost 8 bases, and 15 bases had no gene match. The length of the CDR3 is 17 residues. Germline V gives CDR1 SGHNT, CDR2 YENEEA.